A selection of T cell receptor beta chains follows, all from one sample in a study of T cells after yellow fever vaccination. TCRdb ran MiXCR on the 5' RACE reads and lists one entry per CDR3 protein. Among 550,000 or so distinct CDR3 sequences listed, approximately 21% were seen once. The specimen comprised PBMCs, sampled 15 days after the yellow fever booster vaccination. The receptors come from a man aged 30 to 45 who received the YFV17D yellow fever vaccine. Each CDR3 is given with its conserved first and last residue. D genes are given only for firm matches. Not all rows give a size; the values are once, few, many and, for expanded clones, a class.

clone size,D gene,V gene,J gene,CDR3 protein,CDR3 DNA
few,NA,TRBV7-9,TRBJ2-1,CASSKIYNEQFF,TGTGCCAGCAGTAAGATTTACAATGAGCAGTTCTTC
NA,NA,TRBV19,TRBJ2-2,CASSIGPGELFF,TGTGCCAGTAGTATAGGACCCGGGGAGCTGTTTTTT
NA,NA,TRBV3-1,TRBJ1-6,CASSPDVKEPLHF,TGTGCCAGCAGCCCGGACGTTAAGGAACCCCTCCACTTT
NA,NA,TRBV20-1,TRBJ2-7,CSARRSGTYEQYF,TGCAGTGCTAGAAGGTCAGGTACCTACGAGCAGTACTTC
many,NA,TRBV7-2,TRBJ2-2,CASRPVVTGELFF,TGTGCCAGCAGACCGGTAGTCACCGGGGAGCTGTTTTTT
NA,TRBD1,TRBV5-1,TRBJ1-4,CASSFFGTGNEKLFF,TGCGCCAGCAGCTTCTTTGGGACAGGGAATGAAAAACTGTTTTTT
NA,TRBD2,TRBV12-3/TRBV12-4,TRBJ2-3,CASSSTGTSGRNTQYF,TGTGCCAGCAGTTCGACCGGGACTAGCGGGAGGAATACGCAGTATTTT
few,TRBD2,TRBV29-1,TRBJ2-1,CSVPGLASYNEQFF,TGCAGCGTGCCGGGACTAGCGTCCTACAATGAGCAGTTCTTC
NA,NA,TRBV12-3/TRBV12-4,TRBJ2-7,CASGAWAYEQYF,TGTGCCAGCGGGGCTTGGGCCTACGAGCAGTACTTC
NA,TRBD2,TRBV20-1,TRBJ2-3,CSAVGLAGADTQYF,TGCAGTGCCGTCGGACTAGCGGGAGCAGATACGCAGTATTTT
few,TRBD2,TRBV6-4,TRBJ2-1,CASSPRGGGLENEQFF,TGTGCCAGCAGTCCTCGGGGGGGGGGCCTGGAAAATGAGCAGTTCTTC
few,NA,TRBV25-1,TRBJ2-7,CASSELGGSEQYF,TGTGCCAGCAGTGAACTCGGTGGGAGCGAGCAGTACTTC
NA,NA,TRBV28,TRBJ2-5,CASSPADSGAETQYF,TGTGCCAGCAGTCCCGCGGACTCGGGGGCAGAGACCCAGTACTTC
NA,NA,TRBV5-1,TRBJ2-7,CASRSYNLNTYEQYF,TGCGCCAGCAGATCCTACAACTTAAATACCTACGAGCAGTACTTC
NA,TRBD2,TRBV12-3/TRBV12-4,TRBJ2-3,CASSRTSGITDTQYF,TGTGCCAGCAGTCGGACTAGCGGGATCACAGATACGCAGTATTTT
few,NA,TRBV12-3/TRBV12-4,TRBJ1-1,CASSSTLGGATEAFF,TGTGCCAGCAGTTCCACCTTAGGCGGGGCCACTGAAGCTTTCTTT
NA,NA,TRBV21-1,TRBJ1-5,CASSKALGVVRGWFEPQHF,TGTGCCAGCAGCAAAGCGCTTGGGGTTGTCAGGGGATGGTTTGAGCCCCAGCATTTT
few,NA,TRBV20-1,TRBJ2-5,CSVRVGETQYF,TGCAGTGTTCGGGTGGGGGAGACCCAGTACTTC